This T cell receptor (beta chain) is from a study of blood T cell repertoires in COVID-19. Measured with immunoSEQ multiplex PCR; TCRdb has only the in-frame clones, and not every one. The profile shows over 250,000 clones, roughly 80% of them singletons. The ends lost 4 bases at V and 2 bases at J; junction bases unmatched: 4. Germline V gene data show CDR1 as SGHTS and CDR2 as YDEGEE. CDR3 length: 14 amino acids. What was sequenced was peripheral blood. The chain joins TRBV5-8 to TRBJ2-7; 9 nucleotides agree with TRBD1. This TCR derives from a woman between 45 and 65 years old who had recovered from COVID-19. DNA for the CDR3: TGTGCCAGCAGCCCCCGGGACAGGGCCTACGAGCAGTACTTC. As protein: CASSPRDRAYEQYF.